This T cell receptor beta chain was recorded in a study of T cell responses to AZD1222 COVID-19 vaccine (dated by TCRdb to the early 2020s). About the investigation overall: AZD1222 recipients given second doses at about 4 weeks or at about 12 weeks were pooled, since spike-specific TCR depth and breadth were not found to differ between the two schedules. TCR sequencing covered some 250 trial participants: 200 to 210 given two doses of AZD1222 and around 26 given two doses of MenACWY control vaccine. Trial participants were enrolled by age into subgroups of 18-55, 56-69 and 70-plus years, and around 150, 29 and 61 TCR-sequenced participants, respectively, were included in these subgroups. The study at large found these results: CD4 TCRs associated with the vaccine covered the entire spike protein, and the dominant responses were in regions 160-218 and 743-854. Reportedly, close to half of the unique spike-specific TCRs recognized epitopes lying outside the regions that are mutated in the B.1.351 and B.1.1.7 variants. The 56-69-year group was small, and its depth increase did not reach significance, likely because of low power. After two AZD1222 doses, spike-specific TCR breadth and depth were significantly higher than at day 0 and than in MenACWY recipients. Most participants were white British and females outnumbered males, and the authors suggested that clonal diversity may have been underestimated. Because no day 14 peak-response samples were available, the repertoires could be characterized only after the peak T cell response. Conclusions about previously exposed vaccinees are limited, since just 6 or 7 AZD1222 recipients were seropositive for SARS-CoV-2 at baseline.

The time point label corresponds to: baseline before first vaccination. Samples from vaccinated people were obtained from the UK trials COV001 and COV002, which included a single-blind randomized controlled phase 2/3 trial of AZD1222 (ChAdOx1 nCoV-19) in healthy adults. For TCRbeta chain sequencing, PBMC samples from trial participants were taken at day 0 and at day 28 after the second dose. The CDR3 runs 14 residues from the cysteine to the phenylalanine. Just the 42-base CDR3 DNA is kept, in frame starting at base 1. Sequences MNHNS (CDR1) and SASEGT (CDR2) are obtained from the germline V gene. Deletion took 5 bases off V and 4 bases off J, with a span of 14 bases between the germline ends. The CDR3 regions of human TCRbeta chains were analyzed by immunosequencing. Concerning the study's data processing: Repertoire TCRs were matched against a reference library of SARS-CoV-2-specific TCRs generated with the MIRA antigen-specificity platform. Breadth was defined as the fraction of unique TCRs that were SARS-CoV-2-associated, and depth was defined as the fraction of total T cells that were SARS-CoV-2-associated. Each spike-specific TCR was assigned to its reactive spike region and to a CD4 or CD8 class using the MIRA data. Log10-transformed breadth and depth values were compared by one-way ANOVA with Sidak's multiple comparisons tests. This immuneACCESS table, as held by TCRdb, lists in-frame sequences with V and J called but not all clones. Of the missing ones, under half trace to an unresolved V gene in checked studies; the others have no known cause. V, J and clone size are taken as reported in that table, and D and trimming were inferred from the DNA itself. For this sample the table gives under 95,000 clones, of which about 86% were detected only once. Approximately 8% of the sample is taken by the ten largest.

To note about this clone: Its antigen is currently not known. Within one base of it there is no much larger clone, and no base qualities were kept.

The TCR comes from an adult in good health. The chain was built from TRBV6-1 and TRBJ1-1; a tentative D match to TRBD1 spans 5 bases. Sample: peripheral blood, taken on day 0 of AZD1222 vaccination. The DNA sequence reads TGTGCCAGCAGTTCACTCCGGGGGGGCACTGAAGCTTTCTTT. It translates as CASSSLRGGTEAFF.